The 27 T cell receptor beta chains below come from one sample, sequenced in a study of T cell repertoires in cytomegalovirus infection. MiXCR, run by TCRdb on the reads, gives a single entry per CDR3 protein. The sample holds 150,000 to 200,000 distinct CDR3 sequences, approximately 19% seen once. Sequencing was done on a sample of PBMCs. The receptors were sampled from a human donor in good health (CMV status not recorded). Some clones in this sample may be carry-over from other donors' samples.

This clonotype was recorded at least ten times. This CDR3 is CASSYSFSDPSKGGSNQPQHF. The CDR3 region has the DNA TGTGCCAGCAGTTACTCTTTCTCCGATCCTTCGAAAGGGGGCAGCAATCAGCCCCAGCATTTT. This chain uses TRBV6-6 with TRBJ1-5; 7 nucleotides match TRBD1. V shed 0 bases and J 1 base; nucleotides not matched to a gene: 18. Germline V gene sequence: CDR1 MNHNY, CDR2 SVGAGI (reference sequence). The CDR3 runs to 21 residues.

This clonotype was observed at least ten times. This chain joins TRBV7-9 and TRBJ1-5; D call uncertain. Per the germline V gene, CDR1 is SEHNR and CDR2 is FQNEAQ (reference sequence). V was clipped by 5 bases and J by 4 bases, with 18 bases between them. CDR3 length: 16 residues. The CDR3 protein is CASSLETGVGNQPQHF. The CDR3 DNA sequence: TGTGCCAGCAGCCTAGAGACTGGGGTCGGTAATCAGCCCCAGCATTTT.

In its sample, this clonotype was seen a few times. This chain connects TRBV12-3 or TRBV12-4 to TRBJ2-1, with TRBD2 identical over 10 bases. V was clipped by 7 bases and J by 5 bases; unmatched bases: 8. The CDR3 contains 15 residues. CDR3 DNA sequence: TGTGCCAGCACCCAAGCGGGAGGGCAGAACAATGAGCAGTTCTTC. Its protein product is CASTQAGGQNNEQFF.

This clonotype appeared many times. The rearrangement uses TRBV7-8 and TRBJ2-5; weak D call: TRBD1 (6 bases). Germline loops: CDR1 SGHVS, CDR2 FQNEAQ. The CDR3 runs 13 residues. V was shortened by 3 bases and J by 4 bases, with 9 bases between the two germline ends. The CDR3 sequence: CASSFRGGETQYF. The CDR3 bases are TGTGCCAGCAGCTTTCGAGGGGGAGAGACCCAGTACTTC.

This clonotype has a count of ten or more. The chain is built from TRBV7-2 and TRBJ2-2, with TRBD2 matching over 7 bases. V shed 5 bases and J 1 base; nucleotides not matched to a gene: 4. There are 15 residues in the CDR3. In germline, CDR1 is SGHTA, CDR2 FQGNSA. The CDR3 DNA sequence: TGTGCCAGCAGCGGTAGCGGGTTGAACACCGGGGAGCTGTTTTTT. Translation: CASSGSGLNTGELFF.

The V and J genes are TRBV7-3 and TRBJ2-2; 10 bases are shared with TRBD2. The V and J ends lost 3 bases and 7 bases, in that order; junction bases with no gene match: 5. The CDR3 is made up of 15 amino acids. Germline V gene sequence: CDR1 SGHTA, CDR2 FQGTGA. CDR3 region: CASSFHSGGNGELFF. The CDR3 coding sequence is TGTGCCAGCAGCTTTCATAGCGGGGGGAACGGGGAGCTGTTTTTT.

This rearrangement joins TRBV6-5 to TRBJ1-1; D is uncertain. Germline V CDR1 and CDR2: MNHEY, SVGAGI. V was trimmed by 6 bases and J by 5 bases, leaving 19 bases between them. The CDR3 extends over 15 amino acids. As DNA, the CDR3 is TGTGCCAGCAGCTCCCCCGCCGGGGTGGATACTGAAGCTTTCTTT. Translation gives CASSSPAGVDTEAFF.

By share of the sample, this clonotype is medium-sized (0.01 to 0.1%). CDR3 sequence reads: CASTEKGPPDTQYF. The CDR3, as DNA: TGTGCCAGCACCGAAAAGGGGCCTCCTGATACGCAGTATTTT. The chain employs TRBV7-2 and TRBJ2-3; D perhaps matches TRBD1 (5 bases). Germline-derived CDR1 and CDR2 are SGHTA and FQGNSA. There are 14 residues in the CDR3. Trimming stripped 7 bases from V and 6 bases from J, with 17 bases between.

This clonotype was detected ten times or more. The chain has TRBV7-2 and TRBJ2-7, with unresolved D. The length of the CDR3 is 13 residues. Germline V CDR1 and CDR2: SGHTA, FQGNSA. The ends were cut back, 4 bases at V and 4 bases at J, with 11 bases in the middle. CDR3 residues: CASSSVTGYEQYF. The CDR3 coding sequence is TGTGCCAGCAGCTCCGTGACCGGATACGAGCAGTACTTC.

The gene calls are TRBV7-2 and TRBJ2-1; the match to TRBD2 covers 9 bases. The V segment lost 6 bases and the J segment 9 bases; nucleotides outside the gene matches: 6. Germline lookup yields CDR1 SGHTA and CDR2 FQGNSA. The length of the CDR3 is 13 residues. This CDR3 is CASSTGTSSEQFF. CDR3 sequence (DNA): TGTGCCAGCAGTACCGGGACTAGCAGTGAGCAGTTCTTC.

This clonotype has a count of ten or more. The CDR3, as DNA: TGTGCCAGCAGCCTCTTGAGAACTGAAGCTTTCTTT. Its protein is CASSLLRTEAFF. This chain connects TRBV7-2 to TRBJ1-1; D call uncertain. The CDR3 is made up of 12 amino acids. The germline V gene has CDR1 SGHTA and CDR2 FQGNSA. V dropped 5 bases and J dropped 5 bases, with 9 bases sitting between them.

This clonotype was counted ten times or more. This rearrangement joins TRBV29-1 to TRBJ2-3; D is perhaps TRBD2 (7 bases). Germline assignment: CDR1 SQVTM and CDR2 ANQGSEA. V lost 3 bases, J lost 1 base, and 8 bases lay in between. The CDR3 extends over 13 amino acids. The CDR3: CSVERGRTDTQYF. In nucleotides, the CDR3 is TGCAGCGTTGAGCGGGGGCGCACAGATACGCAGTATTTT.

This clonotype was observed at least ten times. V is TRBV6-2 or TRBV6-3 and J is TRBJ2-2, with TRBD2 identical over 9 bases. In germline, CDR1 is MNHEY, CDR2 SVGEGT. The CDR3 has 17 amino acids. The ends lost 6 bases at V and 0 bases at J; junction bases unmatched: 8. As DNA, the CDR3 is TGTGCCAGCAGAAAACGTCCTAGCGGGACGAACACCGGGGAGCTGTTTTTT. Encoded protein: CASRKRPSGTNTGELFF.

The chain recombines TRBV4-1 with TRBJ1-4, with D possibly matching TRBD1 (5 bases). The CDR3 has 14 residues. V lost 2 bases and J lost 4, with 8 bases in between. Per the germline V gene, CDR1 is MGHRA and CDR2 is YSYEKL. The chain's CDR3 is CASSQRDSNEKLFF. CDR3 sequence (DNA): TGCGCCAGCAGCCAAAGAGACAGTAATGAAAAACTGTTTTTT.

The V gene is TRBV20-1, the J gene TRBJ2-1; D not resolved. The CDR3 is 13 amino acids. V was shortened by 6 bases and J by 6 bases, with 15 bases between the two germline ends. CDR1 and CDR2 (germline): DFQATT, SNEGSKA (reference sequence). In DNA form, the CDR3 reads TGCAGTGCCGACGATCCCATGACCAATGAGCAGTTCTTC. The encoded protein is CSADDPMTNEQFF.

About this clonotype: A much bigger clone sits one base away, suggesting this may be a read error. The J gene is TRBJ1-1, the V gene TRBV6-2 or TRBV6-3; D is unclear. This CDR3 has 13 residues. CDR1 MNHEY and CDR2 SVGEGT come from the germline V gene. CDR3 nucleotide sequence: TGTACCAGCACCCCGGGAGCTCCGGTGGGAGCTTTCTTT. This translates into CTSTPGAPVGAFF.

Only one count was recorded for this clonotype. This rearrangement joins TRBV7-9 to TRBJ2-5, with 8 bases that match TRBD2. Germline CDR1 reads SEHNR; CDR2 reads FQNEAQ (reference sequence). The CDR3 sequence is 18 residues long. V gave up 5 bases and J gave up 5 bases; unmatched junction bases: 19. The CDR3 reads CASSPRLGGGTEGETQYF. CDR3 DNA: TGTGCCAGCAGCCCACGACTAGGCGGGGGGACGGAGGGGGAGACCCAGTACTTC. Combining the CDR3 with reference TRBV7-9 and TRBJ2-5 gives the whole variable domain DTGVSQNPRHKITKRGQNVTFRCDPISEHNRLYWYRQTLGQGPEFLTYFQNEAQLEKSRLLSDRFSAERPKGSFSTLEIQRTEQGDSAMYLCASSPRLGGGTEGETQYFGPGTRLLVL.

With regard to this clonotype: A clone one base away is much larger, so this may be a read error. V is TRBV20-1 and J is TRBJ2-4, with a tentative D call TRBD1 (6 bases). The length of the CDR3 is 19 residues. Trimming cost V 8 bases and J 1 base, with 30 bases left between them. Germline V gene data show CDR1 as DFQATT and CDR2 as SNEGSKA (reference sequence). The CDR3 coding sequence is TGCAGTACTGGGCCGGCCAGGGGATGGGGCCCCATGGCCAAAAACATTCAGTACTTC. This gives the protein CSTGPARGWGPMAKNIQYF.

Remarks on this clonotype: A read error may explain this, as a much larger clone is one base away. The chain carries TRBV7-2 and TRBJ2-7; D unclear. The V end was cut by 1 base, the J end by 0 bases, with 7 bases between. This CDR3 is built from 14 residues. CDR1 SGHTA and CDR2 FQGNSA come from the germline V gene. DNA for the CDR3: TGTACCAGCAGCTTAGGTGCGGCCTCCTACGAGCAGTACTTC. It specifies CTSSLGAASYEQYF.

This clonotype was detected only a few times. V and J are TRBV19 and TRBJ2-1; 9 bases line up with TRBD2. The V and J ends lost 1 base and 10 bases, in that order; junction bases with no gene match: 5. Germline CDR1 reads LNHDA; CDR2 reads SQIVND (reference sequence). This CDR3 region has 14 residues. Written as DNA, the CDR3 is TGTGCCAGTAGTATAGGCGGGACTAGCCGGGAGCAGTTCTTC. Translating gives CASSIGGTSREQFF.

V is TRBV5-1 and J is TRBJ2-1; D remains unclear. The CDR3 length is 13 residues. Germline CDR1 SGHRS, CDR2 YFSETQ. V was shortened by 0 bases and J by 6 bases, with 7 bases between the two germline ends. This chain's CDR3 is CASSLGSGNEQFF. The CDR3 bases are TGCGCCAGCAGCTTGGGTTCCGGCAATGAGCAGTTCTTC. Drawing the rest from reference TRBV5-1 and TRBJ2-1, the complete variable domain is KAGVTQTPRYLIKTRGQQVTLSCSPISGHRSVSWYQQTPGQGLQFLFEYFSETQRNKGNFPGRFSGRQFSNSRSEMNVSTLELGDSALYLCASSLGSGNEQFFGPGTRLTVL.

Only a few counts were recorded for this clonotype. The genes are TRBV5-1 and TRBJ1-1; D is undetermined. This CDR3 has 15 residues. CDR1 is SGHRS, CDR2 YFSETQ, per germline. Trimming pared 0 bases from V and 0 bases from J, leaving 9 bases between. This CDR3 is CASSLAGNMNTEAFF. CDR3 sequence (DNA): TGCGCCAGCAGCTTGGCCGGGAACATGAACACTGAAGCTTTCTTT.

The rearrangement uses TRBV23-1 and TRBJ1-1; 9 bases line up with TRBD1. TRBV23-1 is an ORF, and what it does is uncertain. This CDR3 region has 22 residues. Trimming removed 2 bases from V and 2 bases from J; junction bases left unmatched: 24. The DNA of the CDR3 is TGCGCCAGCAGTCAAAGGGACAGGGTACACAAGACGGCCATTCACGAAAACACTGAAGCTTTCTTT. Encoded protein: CASSQRDRVHKTAIHENTEAFF.

This clonotype turned up a few times. The V and J genes are TRBV12-3 or TRBV12-4 and TRBJ2-1, with D perhaps matching TRBD1 (5 bases). The CDR3 runs 13 residues. V was cut by 5 bases and J by 4 bases, with 9 bases left in between. CDR3 nucleotide sequence: TGTGCCAGCAGTCTACAGGAGTACAATGAGCAGTTCTTC. The encoded protein is CASSLQEYNEQFF.

A few counts support this clonotype. The chain links TRBV14 to TRBJ1-6; unclear D gene. V lost 1 base and J 7 bases, leaving 17 bases between the germline ends. The length of the CDR3 is 17 residues. Germline-derived CDR1 and CDR2 are SGHDN and FVKESK. CDR3 amino acids: CASSQVSAPTWNSPLHF. DNA for the CDR3: TGTGCCAGCAGCCAAGTCTCGGCCCCTACTTGGAATTCACCCCTCCACTTT.

The gene calls are TRBV11-2 and TRBJ1-5; TRBD1 matches at 7 bases. Germline-derived CDR1 and CDR2 are SGHAT and FQNNGV. The CDR3 totals 15 residues. After removal of 1 base from V and 4 bases from J, the junction contained 4 bases not matched to a gene. The CDR3 region is CASSLGQGPNQPQHF. DNA for the CDR3: TGTGCCAGCAGCTTAGGACAGGGCCCAAATCAGCCCCAGCATTTT.

This clonotype was detected a few times. This chain uses TRBV19 with TRBJ1-2, with no clear D. Looked up from germline, CDR1 is LNHDA and CDR2 is SQIVND (reference sequence). Trimming left V 2 bases short and J 5 bases short, with 9 bases between. The CDR3 runs to 13 residues. DNA of the CDR3: TGTGCCAGTAGTATAATCCAGAATTATGGCTACACCTTC. Encoded protein: CASSIIQNYGYTF.